What follows is one TCR beta chain and its context. Its antigen remains unknown. Presence of unique molecular identifiers characterized the TCR beta cDNA libraries. One entry per CDR3 protein results from TCRdb running MiXCR on the PCR reads. Seen here are hundreds of thousands of distinct CDR3 sequences, roughly three fifths observed once, and the top ten hold roughly 10%. This CDR3 spans 16 amino acids. V was pared by 0 bases and J by 0 bases, with 4 bases of the junction left unmatched. Germline CDR1 reads SGHRS; CDR2 reads YFSETQ. This record belongs to a study of post-analysis software for immune sequencing data. Study-level findings and limits: People with multiple sclerosis had a significantly lower normalized Chao1 diversity than controls did. Controls showed lower frequencies than patients for roughly 5 TRBV segments, and TRBV5-6, TRBV5-1 and TRBV20-1 were among these.

This rearrangement joins TRBV5-1 to TRBJ2-7; 9 bases are shared with TRBD2. The source of this sequence is a girl aged 2 to 9 with multiple sclerosis. Input material: blood. The CDR3 loop is CASSLGLAGPSYEQYF. The CDR3, as DNA: TGCGCCAGCAGCTTGGGCCTAGCGGGGCCCTCCTACGAGCAGTACTTC.